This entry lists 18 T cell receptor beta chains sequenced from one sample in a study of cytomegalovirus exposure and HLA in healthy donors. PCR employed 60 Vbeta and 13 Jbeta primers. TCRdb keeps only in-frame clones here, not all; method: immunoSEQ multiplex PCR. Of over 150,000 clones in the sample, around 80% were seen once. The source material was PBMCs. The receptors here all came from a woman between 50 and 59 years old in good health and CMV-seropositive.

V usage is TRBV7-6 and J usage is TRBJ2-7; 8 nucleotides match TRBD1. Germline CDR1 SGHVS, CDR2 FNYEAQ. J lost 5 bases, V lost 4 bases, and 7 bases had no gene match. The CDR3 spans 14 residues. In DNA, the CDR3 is TGTGCCAGCAGCTCAACAGGGGGTATGGACGAGCAGTACTTC. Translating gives CASSSTGGMDEQYF.

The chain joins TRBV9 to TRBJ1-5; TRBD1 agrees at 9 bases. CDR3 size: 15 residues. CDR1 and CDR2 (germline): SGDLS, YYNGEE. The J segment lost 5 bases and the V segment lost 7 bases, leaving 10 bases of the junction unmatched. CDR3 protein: CASYYTGGADQPQHF. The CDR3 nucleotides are TGTGCCAGCTACTACACAGGGGGCGCGGATCAGCCCCAGCATTTT. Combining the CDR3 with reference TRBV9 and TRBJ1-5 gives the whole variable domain DSGVTQTPKHLITATGQRVTLRCSPRSGDLSVYWYQQSLDQGLQFLIQYYNGEERAKGNILERFSAQQFPDLHSELNLSSLELGDSALYFCASYYTGGADQPQHFGDGTRLSIL.

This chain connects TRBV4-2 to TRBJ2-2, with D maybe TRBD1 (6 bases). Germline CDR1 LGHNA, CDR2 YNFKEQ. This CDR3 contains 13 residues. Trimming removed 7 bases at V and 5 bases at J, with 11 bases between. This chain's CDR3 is CASIDRSTGELFF. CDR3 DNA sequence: TGTGCCAGCATAGACAGGTCAACCGGGGAGCTGTTTTTT.

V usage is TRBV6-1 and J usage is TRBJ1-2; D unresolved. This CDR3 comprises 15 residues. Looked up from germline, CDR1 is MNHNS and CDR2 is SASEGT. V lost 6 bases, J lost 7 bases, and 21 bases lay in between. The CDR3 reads CASRLAGRSAGGYTF. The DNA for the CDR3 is TGTGCCAGCAGACTTGCCGGACGATCTGCGGGTGGCTACACCTTC.

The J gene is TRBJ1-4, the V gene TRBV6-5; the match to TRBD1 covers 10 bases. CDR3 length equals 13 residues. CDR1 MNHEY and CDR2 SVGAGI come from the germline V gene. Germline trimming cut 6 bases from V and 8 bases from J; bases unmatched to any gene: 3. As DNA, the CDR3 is TGTGCCAGCAGCGGACAGGGGGTGGAAAAACTGTTTTTT. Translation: CASSGQGVEKLFF.

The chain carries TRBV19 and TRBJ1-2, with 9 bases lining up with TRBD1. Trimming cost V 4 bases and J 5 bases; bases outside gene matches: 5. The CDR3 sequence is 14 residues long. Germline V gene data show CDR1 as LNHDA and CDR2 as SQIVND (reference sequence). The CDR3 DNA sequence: TGTGCCAGTAGTAGGACAGGGGTTTTGTATGGCTACACCTTC. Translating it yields CASSRTGVLYGYTF.

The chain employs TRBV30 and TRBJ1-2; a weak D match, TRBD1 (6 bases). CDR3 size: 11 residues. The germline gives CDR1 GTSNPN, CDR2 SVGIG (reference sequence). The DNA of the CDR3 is TGTGCTCATCCGGTAGGGGGTGGCTACACCTTC. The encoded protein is CAHPVGGGYTF.

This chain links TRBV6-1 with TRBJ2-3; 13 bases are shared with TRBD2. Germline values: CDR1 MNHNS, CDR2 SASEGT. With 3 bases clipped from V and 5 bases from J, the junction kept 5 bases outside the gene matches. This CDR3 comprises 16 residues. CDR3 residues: CASSEPWTSGRDTQYF. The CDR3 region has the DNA TGTGCCAGCAGTGAGCCTTGGACTAGCGGGAGAGATACGCAGTATTTT.

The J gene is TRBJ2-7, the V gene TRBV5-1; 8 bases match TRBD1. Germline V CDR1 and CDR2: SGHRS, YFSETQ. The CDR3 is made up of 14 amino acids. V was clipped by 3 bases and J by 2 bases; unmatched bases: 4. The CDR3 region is CASSSGQGPYEQYF. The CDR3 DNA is TGCGCCAGCAGCTCCGGACAGGGACCCTACGAGCAGTACTTC.

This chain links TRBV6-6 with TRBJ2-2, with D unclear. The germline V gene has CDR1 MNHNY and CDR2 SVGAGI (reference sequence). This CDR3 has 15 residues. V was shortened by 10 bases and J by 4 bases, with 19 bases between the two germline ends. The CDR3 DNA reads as TGTGCCACCAACCCCACTTCTGAAATCACCGGGGAGCTGTTTTTT. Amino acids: CATNPTSEITGELFF.

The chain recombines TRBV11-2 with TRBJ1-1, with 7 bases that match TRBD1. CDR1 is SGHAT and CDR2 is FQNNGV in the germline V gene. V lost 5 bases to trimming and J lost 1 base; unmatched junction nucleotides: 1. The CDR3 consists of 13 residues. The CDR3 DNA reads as TGTGCCAGCAGCCGGACAGGGAACACTGAAGCTTTCTTT. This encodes CASSRTGNTEAFF.

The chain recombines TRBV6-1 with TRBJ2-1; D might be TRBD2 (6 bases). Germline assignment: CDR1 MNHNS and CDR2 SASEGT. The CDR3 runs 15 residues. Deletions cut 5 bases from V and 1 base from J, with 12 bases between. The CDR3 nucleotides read TGTGCCAGCAGTTTACACGGGGGATCCTACAATGAGCAGTTCTTC. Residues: CASSLHGGSYNEQFF.

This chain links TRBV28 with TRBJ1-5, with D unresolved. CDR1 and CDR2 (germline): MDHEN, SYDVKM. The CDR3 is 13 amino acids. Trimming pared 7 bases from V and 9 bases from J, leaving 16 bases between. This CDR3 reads CASKPPPRMPQHF. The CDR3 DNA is TGTGCCAGCAAACCTCCCCCTAGGATGCCCCAGCATTTT.

The CDR3 bases are TGTGCCAGCAGCCCCCGGGGGCGGGGGGACCATAATGAGCAGTTCTTC. It encodes CASSPRGRGDHNEQFF. The chain employs TRBV7-3 and TRBJ2-1, with 8 positions matching TRBD2. V gave up 5 bases and J gave up 7 bases; unmatched junction bases: 13. The length of the CDR3 is 16 residues. Germline assignment: CDR1 SGHTA and CDR2 FQGTGA.

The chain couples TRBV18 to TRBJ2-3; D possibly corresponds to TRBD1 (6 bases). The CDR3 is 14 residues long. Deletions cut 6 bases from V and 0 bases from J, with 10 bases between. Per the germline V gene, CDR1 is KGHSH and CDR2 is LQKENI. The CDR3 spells CASSTGPSTDTQYF. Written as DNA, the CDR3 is TGTGCCAGCTCGACAGGCCCGAGCACAGATACGCAGTATTTT.

CDR3 sequence reads: CASSLGSGGAGETQYF. The CDR3 DNA reads as TGCGCCAGCAGCTTGGGTAGCGGGGGGGCCGGAGAGACCCAGTACTTC. This chain links TRBV5-1 with TRBJ2-5; TRBD2 aligns across 11 bases. Germline CDR1 SGHRS, CDR2 YFSETQ. The V and J ends lost 0 bases and 4 bases, in that order; junction bases with no gene match: 5. CDR3 length: 16 amino acids.

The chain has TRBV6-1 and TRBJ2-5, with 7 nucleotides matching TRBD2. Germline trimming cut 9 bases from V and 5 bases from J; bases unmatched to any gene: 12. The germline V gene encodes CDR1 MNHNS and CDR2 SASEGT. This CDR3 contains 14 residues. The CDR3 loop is CASGREQTGETQYF. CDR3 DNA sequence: TGTGCCAGTGGGAGGGAGCAAACGGGGGAGACCCAGTACTTC.

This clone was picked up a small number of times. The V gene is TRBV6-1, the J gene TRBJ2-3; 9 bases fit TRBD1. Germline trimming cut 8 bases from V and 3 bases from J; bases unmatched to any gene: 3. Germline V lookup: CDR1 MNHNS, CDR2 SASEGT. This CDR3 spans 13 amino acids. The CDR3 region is CASGTGRTDTQYF. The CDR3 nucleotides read TGTGCCAGCGGGACAGGGAGAACAGATACGCAGTATTTT.